This TCR beta chain emerged from a study of cytomegalovirus exposure and HLA in healthy donors. The PCR employed 60 Vbeta primers together with 13 Jbeta primers. Some clones are missing from TCRdb's copy, which holds only in-frame ones; the method was immunoSEQ multiplex PCR. Here the sample spans about 59,000 clones, about 80% being singletons. This CDR3 comprises 13 residues. Germline lookup yields CDR1 SEHNR and CDR2 FQNEAQ (reference sequence). V gave up 3 bases and J gave up 4 bases, with 9 bases separating them. The rearrangement joins TRBV7-9 to TRBJ1-2; D perhaps matches TRBD1 (5 bases). The receptor's source is a man aged 40-55 years in good health and CMV-seronegative. The sample taken for sequencing was PBMCs. The CDR3 DNA sequence: TGTGCCAGCAGCTTCAGGGTGAGCTATGGCTACACCTTC. This sequence encodes CASSFRVSYGYTF.